A selection of T cell receptor beta chains follows, all from one sample in a study of T cells in tuberculosis. The repertoire was sequenced with immunoSEQ multiplex PCR; TCRdb's copy has only in-frame clones and lacks some. The sample holds tens of thousands of clones; approximately 90% are singletons and the top ten take approximately 1.9%. Sequencing used CD1b-GMM tetramer-negative cells sorted from PBMCs. The source of these receptors is an adult woman with latent tuberculosis. Each CDR3 is given with its conserved first and last residue. The D gene is left open where the match is weak. The listing skips clone size in some rows; elsewhere it reads once, few, many or a size class.

size: .; D: TRBD2; V: TRBV5-1; J: TRBJ2-1; CDR3: CASSFKRGGYDEQFF; DNA: TGCGCCAGCAGCTTCAAGCGGGGGGGCTACGATGAGCAGTTCTTC
size: .; D: .; V: TRBV6-1; J: TRBJ2-1; CDR3: CASSAAASPYNEQFF; DNA: TGTGCCAGCAGTGCTGCAGCTAGCCCTTACAATGAGCAGTTCTTC
size: .; D: TRBD2; V: TRBV6-1; J: TRBJ2-3; CDR3: CASSELVSGGFQTDTQYF; DNA: TGTGCCAGCAGTGAACTGGTTAGCGGGGGGTTCCAGACAGATACGCAGTATTTT
size: .; D: TRBD2; V: TRBV10-2; J: TRBJ2-4; CDR3: CASSESGTSGGGIQYF; DNA: TGCGCCAGCAGTGAGTCTGGGACTAGCGGGGGGGGCATTCAGTACTTC
size: .; D: TRBD1; V: TRBV7-8; J: TRBJ1-5; CDR3: CASSLVQGANQPQHF; DNA: TGTGCCAGCAGCTTAGTTCAGGGGGCCAATCAGCCCCAGCATTTT
size: .; D: .; V: TRBV5-4; J: TRBJ1-6; CDR3: CASSQQALRGSPLHF; DNA: TGTGCCAGCAGCCAACAGGCCTTAAGAGGTTCACCCCTCCACTTT
size: .; D: .; V: TRBV16; J: TRBJ1-2; CDR3: CASSPLQGTACTF; DNA: TGTGCCAGCAGCCCTCTTCAGGGAACGGCTTGCACCTTC
size: .; D: .; V: TRBV9; J: TRBJ2-6; CDR3: CASSKGISSGANVLTF; DNA: TGTGCCAGCAGTAAGGGGATTAGCTCTGGGGCCAACGTCCTGACTTTC
size: .; D: .; V: TRBV9; J: TRBJ1-1; CDR3: CASSILPDSPTEAFF; DNA: TGTGCCAGCAGCATCCTACCGGACAGCCCCACTGAAGCTTTCTTT
size: .; D: .; V: TRBV7-6; J: TRBJ1-1; CDR3: CASSLKQENTEAFF; DNA: TGTGCCAGCAGCTTAAAACAGGAGAACACTGAAGCTTTCTTT
size: .; D: TRBD2; V: TRBV29-1; J: TRBJ2-1; CDR3: CSVDGTSGGAVSYNEQFF; DNA: TGCAGCGTTGACGGGACTAGCGGGGGGGCCGTAAGCTACAATGAGCAGTTCTTC
size: .; D: .; V: TRBV20-1; J: TRBJ2-7; CDR3: CSTGETYEQYF; DNA: TGCAGTACGGGGGAAACCTACGAGCAGTACTTC
size: .; D: TRBD2; V: TRBV5-6; J: TRBJ2-3; CDR3: CASSQQTSGGTDTQYF; DNA: TGTGCCAGCAGCCAACAGACTAGCGGGGGGACAGATACGCAGTATTTT
size: .; D: .; V: TRBV7-8; J: TRBJ1-2; CDR3: CASSLNAGYDYGYTF; DNA: TGTGCCAGCAGCTTAAACGCGGGTTACGACTATGGCTACACCTTC
size: .; D: TRBD2; V: TRBV18; J: TRBJ2-1; CDR3: CASSPQRTSGGGHQFF; DNA: TGTGCCAGCTCACCCCAACGGACTAGCGGGGGGGGTCACCAGTTCTTC
size: once; D: TRBD2; V: TRBV4-1; J: TRBJ2-2; CDR3: CASSQLAGDTGELFF; DNA: TGCGCCAGCAGCCAATTGGCGGGGGACACCGGGGAGCTGTTTTTT
size: .; D: .; V: TRBV18; J: TRBJ1-5; CDR3: CASSPDRLTGSNQPQHF; DNA: TGTGCCAGCTCGCCCGACCGCCTTACAGGGAGCAATCAGCCCCAGCATTTT
size: .; D: .; V: TRBV7-2; J: TRBJ1-1; CDR3: CASSSGLLQTEAFF; DNA: TGTGCCAGCAGTTCAGGGTTATTGCAAACTGAAGCTTTCTTT
size: few; D: TRBD2; V: TRBV6-6; J: TRBJ2-1; CDR3: CATGTSGYNEQFF; DNA: TGTGCCACCGGGACTAGCGGGTACAATGAGCAGTTCTTC
size: once; D: .; V: TRBV7-9; J: TRBJ2-5; CDR3: CASSLLGSGQETQYF; DNA: TGTGCCAGCAGCTTACTAGGCAGCGGCCAAGAGACCCAGTACTTC
size: .; D: .; V: TRBV7-2; J: TRBJ2-3; CDR3: CASSLVGQGTDTQYF; DNA: TGTGCCAGCAGCTTAGTGGGTCAGGGCACAGATACGCAGTATTTT
size: .; D: .; V: TRBV10-2; J: TRBJ2-5; CDR3: CASSEGYTGTQYF; DNA: TGCGCCAGCAGTGAGGGCTACACGGGGACCCAGTACTTC
size: .; D: .; V: TRBV27; J: TRBJ1-6; CDR3: CASRPQGPLNSPLHF; DNA: TGTGCCAGCAGACCTCAGGGGCCTCTTAATTCACCCCTCCACTTT
size: .; D: TRBD2; V: TRBV10-1; J: TRBJ2-3; CDR3: CASSSGTSGADTQYF; DNA: TGCGCCAGCAGTTCCGGGACTAGCGGGGCAGATACGCAGTATTTT
size: few; D: .; V: TRBV19; J: TRBJ1-5; CDR3: CASSIGGNQPQHF; DNA: TGTGCCAGTAGTATCGGGGGGAATCAGCCCCAGCATTTT
size: .; D: .; V: TRBV19; J: TRBJ2-3; CDR3: CASSIVALAHTDTQYF; DNA: TGTGCCAGTAGTATAGTTGCCCTGGCACACACAGATACGCAGTATTTT
size: .; D: .; V: TRBV5-5; J: TRBJ1-2; CDR3: CASSGRWDLIYGYTF; DNA: TGTGCCAGCAGCGGGAGGTGGGATTTGATCTATGGCTACACCTTC
size: .; D: .; V: TRBV5-4; J: TRBJ1-4; CDR3: CASSREGLSEKLFF; DNA: TGTGCCAGCAGCCGAGAGGGACTGTCCGAAAAACTGTTTTTT
size: .; D: .; V: TRBV6-6; J: TRBJ2-1; CDR3: CASSYIRDEQFF; DNA: TGTGCCAGCAGTTATATCAGGGATGAGCAGTTCTTC
size: .; D: TRBD1; V: TRBV19; J: TRBJ2-3; CDR3: CASRGQGAPTQYF; DNA: TGTGCCAGTAGAGGTCAGGGGGCTCCAACGCAGTATTTT
size: .; D: TRBD2; V: TRBV5-1; J: TRBJ2-3; CDR3: CASSVGTSGGGSTDTQYF; DNA: TGCGCCAGCAGCGTTGGGACTAGCGGGGGGGGTTCCACAGATACGCAGTATTTT
size: .; D: TRBD2; V: TRBV7-3; J: TRBJ2-2; CDR3: CASSLVGTRLAGGSSNTGELFF; DNA: TGTGCCAGCAGCTTAGTGGGGACAAGGCTAGCGGGGGGTTCATCGAACACCGGGGAGCTGTTTTTT
size: .; D: TRBD2; V: TRBV7-7; J: TRBJ2-3; CDR3: CASSWPSGVYEDTQYF; DNA: TGTGCTAGCAGCTGGCCTAGCGGGGTGTACGAGGATACGCAGTATTTT
size: .; D: .; V: TRBV5-4; J: TRBJ1-2; CDR3: CASSLVESGRGRYGYTF; DNA: TGTGCCAGCAGCTTGGTGGAGAGCGGCAGGGGAAGGTATGGCTACACCTTC
size: .; D: TRBD1; V: TRBV7-9; J: TRBJ1-1; CDR3: CATGGQGVFAEAFF; DNA: TGTGCCACCGGGGGACAGGGGGTTTTCGCTGAAGCTTTCTTT
size: once; D: TRBD2; V: TRBV2; J: TRBJ2-1; CDR3: CASRRLAGGAGHEQFF; DNA: TGTGCCAGCAGACGACTAGCGGGGGGTGCGGGGCATGAGCAGTTCTTC
size: .; D: .; V: TRBV7-2; J: TRBJ1-5; CDR3: CASNAGTYSNQPQHF; DNA: TGTGCCAGCAACGCAGGGACTTATAGCAATCAGCCCCAGCATTTT
size: .; D: TRBD2; V: TRBV5-1; J: TRBJ2-1; CDR3: CASRPTSGGFHEQFF; DNA: TGCGCCAGCAGGCCCACTAGCGGGGGGTTCCATGAGCAGTTCTTC
size: .; D: .; V: TRBV6-5; J: TRBJ2-5; CDR3: CASRGFGGQETQYF; DNA: TGTGCCAGCAGGGGATTTGGAGGCCAAGAGACCCAGTACTTC
size: .; D: .; V: TRBV28; J: TRBJ2-5; CDR3: CASSQTAGPYQETQYF; DNA: TGTGCCAGCAGTCAGACAGCCGGACCGTACCAAGAGACCCAGTACTTC
size: .; D: TRBD1; V: TRBV4-1; J: TRBJ1-4; CDR3: CASSQEGTGGSEKLFF; DNA: TGCGCCAGCAGCCAAGAGGGTACAGGGGGGAGTGAAAAACTGTTTTTT
size: .; D: TRBD2; V: TRBV2; J: TRBJ2-7; CDR3: CASSEGVAGGLVDEQYF; DNA: TGTGCCAGCAGTGAAGGGGTAGCGGGGGGGCTAGTAGACGAGCAGTACTTC
size: .; D: TRBD1; V: TRBV11-2; J: TRBJ2-7; CDR3: CASSPKTGLGYEQYF; DNA: TGTGCCAGCAGCCCAAAGACAGGGTTGGGTTACGAGCAGTACTTC
size: .; D: .; V: TRBV2; J: TRBJ1-5; CDR3: CASSPYRVGDYQPQHF; DNA: TGTGCCAGCAGTCCTTACAGGGTCGGGGATTATCAGCCCCAGCATTTT
size: .; D: TRBD1; V: TRBV19; J: TRBJ1-2; CDR3: CASSIPGQISYGYTF; DNA: TGTGCCAGTAGTATACCGGGACAGATTTCCTATGGCTACACCTTC
size: .; D: TRBD1; V: TRBV5-1; J: TRBJ1-1; CDR3: CASSSGQGWTEAFF; DNA: TGCGCCAGCAGCTCGGGACAGGGATGGACTGAAGCTTTCTTT
size: .; D: .; V: TRBV7-2; J: TRBJ1-1; CDR3: CASSTRLQGAMNTEAFF; DNA: TGTGCCAGCAGCACCCGTTTACAGGGTGCTATGAACACTGAAGCTTTCTTT
size: .; D: .; V: TRBV6-5; J: TRBJ2-5; CDR3: CASRQANQETQYF; DNA: TGTGCCAGCAGACAGGCTAACCAAGAGACCCAGTACTTC
size: .; D: .; V: TRBV6-1; J: TRBJ1-6; CDR3: CASSERGSPLHF; DNA: TGTGCCAGCAGTGAAAGGGGTTCACCCCTCCACTTT
size: .; D: .; V: TRBV19; J: TRBJ2-5; CDR3: CASSIRQVGFETQYF; DNA: TGTGCCAGTAGTATCAGACAGGTCGGGTTCGAGACCCAGTACTTC
size: .; D: .; V: TRBV27; J: TRBJ1-2; CDR3: CASSHRRGGNYGYTF; DNA: TGTGCCAGCAGTCACCGACGTGGGGGGAACTATGGCTACACCTTC
size: .; D: .; V: TRBV4-1; J: TRBJ1-2; CDR3: CASSQGLGTDSYTF; DNA: TGCGCCAGCAGCCAAGGGTTAGGGACTGACAGCTACACCTTC
size: .; D: .; V: TRBV7-8; J: TRBJ1-4; CDR3: CASSSSGGGEKLFF; DNA: TGTGCCAGCAGCTCATCAGGAGGTGGTGAAAAACTGTTTTTT
size: .; D: TRBD2; V: TRBV19; J: TRBJ2-6; CDR3: CASSRLAGEAGANVLTF; DNA: TGTGCCAGTAGCCGACTAGCGGGGGAAGCTGGGGCCAACGTCCTGACTTTC
size: .; D: .; V: TRBV5-6; J: TRBJ2-7; CDR3: CASSFEGGLSYEQYF; DNA: TGTGCCAGCAGCTTCGAGGGGGGGCTATCCTACGAGCAGTACTTC
size: .; D: .; V: TRBV5-1; J: TRBJ2-1; CDR3: CASSFGDSYNEQFF; DNA: TGCGCCAGCAGCTTCGGGGACTCCTACAATGAGCAGTTCTTC
size: .; D: TRBD1; V: TRBV5-4; J: TRBJ1-2; CDR3: CASSWGTAGGYTF; DNA: TGTGCCAGCAGCTGGGGGACAGCAGGTGGCTACACCTTC